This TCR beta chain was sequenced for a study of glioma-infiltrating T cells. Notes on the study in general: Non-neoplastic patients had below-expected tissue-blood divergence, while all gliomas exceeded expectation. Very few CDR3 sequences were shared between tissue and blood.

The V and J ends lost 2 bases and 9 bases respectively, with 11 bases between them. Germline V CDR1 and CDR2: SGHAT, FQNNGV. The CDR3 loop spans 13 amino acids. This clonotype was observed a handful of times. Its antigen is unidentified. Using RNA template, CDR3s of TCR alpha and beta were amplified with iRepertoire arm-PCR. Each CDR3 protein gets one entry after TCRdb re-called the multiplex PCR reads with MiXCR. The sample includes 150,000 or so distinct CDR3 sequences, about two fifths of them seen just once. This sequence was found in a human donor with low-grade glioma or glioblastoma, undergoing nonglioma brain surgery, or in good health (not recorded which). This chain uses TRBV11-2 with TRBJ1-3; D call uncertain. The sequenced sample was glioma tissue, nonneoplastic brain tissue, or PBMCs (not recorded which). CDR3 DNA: TGTGCCAGCAGCTTAAACCCCTTAGGCACCATATATTTT. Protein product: CASSLNPLGTIYF. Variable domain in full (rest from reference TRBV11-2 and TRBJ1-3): EAGVAQSPRYKIIEKRQSVAFWCNPISGHATLYWYQQILGQGPKLLIQFQNNGVVDDSQLPKDRFSAERLKGVDSTLKIQPAKLEDSAVYLCASSLNPLGTIYFGEGSWLTVV.